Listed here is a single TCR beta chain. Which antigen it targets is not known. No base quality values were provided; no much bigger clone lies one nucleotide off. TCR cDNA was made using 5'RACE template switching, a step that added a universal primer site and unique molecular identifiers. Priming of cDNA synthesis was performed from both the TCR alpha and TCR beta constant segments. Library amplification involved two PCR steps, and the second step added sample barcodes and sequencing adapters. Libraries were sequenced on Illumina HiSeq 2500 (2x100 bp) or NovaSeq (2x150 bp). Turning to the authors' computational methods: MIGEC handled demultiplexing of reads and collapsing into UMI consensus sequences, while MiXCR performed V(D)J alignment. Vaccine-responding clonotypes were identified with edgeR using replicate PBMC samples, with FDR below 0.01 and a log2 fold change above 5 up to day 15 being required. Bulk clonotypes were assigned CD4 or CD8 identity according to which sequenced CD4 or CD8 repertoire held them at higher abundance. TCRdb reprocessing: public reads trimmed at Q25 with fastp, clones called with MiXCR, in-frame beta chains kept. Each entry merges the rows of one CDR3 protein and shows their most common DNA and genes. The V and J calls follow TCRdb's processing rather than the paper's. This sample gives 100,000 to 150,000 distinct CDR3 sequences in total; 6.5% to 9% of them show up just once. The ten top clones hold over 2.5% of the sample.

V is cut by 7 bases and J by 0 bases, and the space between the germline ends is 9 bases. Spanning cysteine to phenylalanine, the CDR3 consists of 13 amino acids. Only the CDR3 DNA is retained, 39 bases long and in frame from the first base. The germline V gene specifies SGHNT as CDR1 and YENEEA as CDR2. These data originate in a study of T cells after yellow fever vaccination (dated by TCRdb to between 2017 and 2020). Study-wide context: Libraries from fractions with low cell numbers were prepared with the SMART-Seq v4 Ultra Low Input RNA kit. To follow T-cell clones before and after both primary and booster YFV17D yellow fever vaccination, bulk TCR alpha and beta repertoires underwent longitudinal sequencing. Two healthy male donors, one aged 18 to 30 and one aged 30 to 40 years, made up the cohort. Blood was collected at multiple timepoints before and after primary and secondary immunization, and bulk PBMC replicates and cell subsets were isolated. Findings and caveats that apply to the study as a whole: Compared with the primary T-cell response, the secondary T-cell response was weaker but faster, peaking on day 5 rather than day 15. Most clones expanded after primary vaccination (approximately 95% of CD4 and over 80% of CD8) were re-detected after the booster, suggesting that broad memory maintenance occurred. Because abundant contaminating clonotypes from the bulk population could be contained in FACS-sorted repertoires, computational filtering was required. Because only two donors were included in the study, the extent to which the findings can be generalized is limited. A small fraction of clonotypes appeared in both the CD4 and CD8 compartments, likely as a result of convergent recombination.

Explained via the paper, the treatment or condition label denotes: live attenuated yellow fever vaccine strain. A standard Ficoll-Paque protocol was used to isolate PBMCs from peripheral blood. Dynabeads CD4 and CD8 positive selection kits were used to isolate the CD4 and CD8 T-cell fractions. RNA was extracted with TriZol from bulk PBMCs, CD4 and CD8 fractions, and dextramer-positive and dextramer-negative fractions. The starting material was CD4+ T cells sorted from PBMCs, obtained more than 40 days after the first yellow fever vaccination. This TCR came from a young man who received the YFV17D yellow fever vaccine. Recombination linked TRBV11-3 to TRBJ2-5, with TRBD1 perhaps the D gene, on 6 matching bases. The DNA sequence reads TGTGCCAGCACCAGGGGAAACCAAGAGACCCAGTACTTC. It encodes CASTRGNQETQYF.